These 25 T cell receptor beta chains came from one sample sequenced in a study of beta chain features in type 1 diabetes. Expressed TCRB transcripts got sequenced, as all isolated RNA was reverse transcribed. Some clones are missing from TCRdb's copy, which holds only in-frame ones; the method was immunoSEQ multiplex PCR. The sample lists approximately 170,000 clones, less than 9.5% occurring once. Sequenced material: central memory CD4+ T cells from blood. These receptors all come from a woman aged 18-30 years in good health.

Only a few counts were recorded for this clone. The rearrangement joins TRBV4-1 to TRBJ2-7; TRBD1 is a possible D gene (6 bases). Per the germline V gene, CDR1 is MGHRA and CDR2 is YSYEKL. CDR3 size: 16 residues. The V end was cut by 5 bases, the J end by 5 bases, with 22 bases between. The CDR3 nucleotides are TGCGCCAGCAGCGCACCTGTGGCACAGGGTTCCCACGAGCAGTACTTC. Protein sequence: CASSAPVAQGSHEQYF.

In its sample, this clone was seen many times. CDR3 in DNA: TGTGCCAGCATGCGGACAGGGAACGATGAGCAGTTCTTC. Protein: CASMRTGNDEQFF. This chain joins TRBV6-1 and TRBJ2-1; the match to TRBD1 covers 8 bases. Germline V lookup: CDR1 MNHNS, CDR2 SASEGT. The CDR3 is 13 residues long. V lost 7 bases, J lost 8 bases, and 7 bases stayed unmatched.

The rearrangement uses TRBV9 and TRBJ1-3, with TRBD1 matching 8 bases. CDR1 is SGDLS, CDR2 YYNGEE, per germline. This CDR3 contains 17 residues. The V gene end was trimmed by 0 bases and the J gene end by 4 bases; junction bases not matched to a gene: 9. CDR3 in amino acids: CASSVDEQGARGNTIYF. In nucleotides, the CDR3 is TGTGCCAGCAGCGTAGATGAGCAGGGGGCGCGGGGAAACACCATATATTTT.

In its sample, this clone was seen a few times. The chain employs TRBV7-2 and TRBJ1-2; 10 bases agree with TRBD1. Germline-derived CDR1 and CDR2 are SGHTA and FQGNSA. CDR3 size: 14 residues. After removal of 5 bases from V and 7 bases from J, the junction contained 7 bases not matched to a gene. The CDR3 DNA reads as TGTGCCAGCAGCCCAGGGACAGGGGAGGTTGGCTACACCTTC. Protein: CASSPGTGEVGYTF.

The rearrangement links TRBV5-1 to TRBJ2-1, with 12 bases aligning to TRBD2. Germline values: CDR1 SGHRS, CDR2 YFSETQ. There are 17 residues in the CDR3. Trimming removed 0 bases from V and 5 bases from J; junction bases left unmatched: 6. CDR3 loop: CASSLGLAGGIHNEQFF. In DNA, the CDR3 is TGCGCCAGCAGCTTGGGGCTAGCGGGGGGGATACACAATGAGCAGTTCTTC.

The chain recombines TRBV19 with TRBJ2-2; 8 bases are shared with TRBD1. The J segment lost 4 bases and the V segment lost 6 bases, leaving 7 bases of the junction unmatched. In germline, CDR1 is LNHDA, CDR2 SQIVND (reference sequence). This CDR3 is 15 amino acids long. The CDR3: CASSPTGDGTGELFF. DNA of the CDR3: TGTGCCAGTAGCCCGACAGGGGACGGCACCGGGGAGCTGTTTTTT.

Only a few counts were recorded for this clone. The genes are TRBV13 and TRBJ2-7; D is perhaps TRBD2 (5 bases). Trimming shortened V by 5 bases and J by 7 bases, and 15 bases separated the two germline ends. Germline V gene data show CDR1 as PRHDT and CDR2 as FYEKMQ (reference sequence). The length of the CDR3 is 13 residues. CDR3 DNA sequence: TGTGCCAGCAGCCGGGATTTGGTTGGGGAGCAGTACTTC. This sequence encodes CASSRDLVGEQYF.

The chain carries TRBV4-3 and TRBJ2-3; TRBD2 matches 9 bases. The junction had 9 bases not matched to a gene; V was cut back by 3 bases and J by 2 bases. The CDR3 consists of 17 residues. Germline values: CDR1 LGHNA, CDR2 YSLEER. This CDR3 is CASSQGIAGAITDTQYF. The CDR3 DNA is TGCGCCAGCAGCCAGGGAATAGCGGGGGCGATCACAGATACGCAGTATTTT.

This clone was counted only a few times. This rearrangement joins TRBV4-1 to TRBJ1-2; no definite D call. V was clipped by 1 base and J by 5 bases, with 14 bases between them. The CDR3 runs to 15 residues. CDR1 and CDR2 from the germline V gene are MGHRA and YSYEKL. CDR3: CASSQVLTEKYGYTF. The CDR3 DNA sequence: TGCGCCAGCAGCCAAGTTCTAACAGAAAAATATGGCTACACCTTC.

The chain employs TRBV7-6 and TRBJ2-3; TRBD2 matches 14 bases. CDR1 SGHVS and CDR2 FNYEAQ come from the germline V gene. There are 17 residues in the CDR3. Germline trimming cut 5 bases from V and 8 bases from J; bases unmatched to any gene: 12. CDR3 nucleotide sequence: TGTGCCAGCAGCCTCGAGACTAGCGGGGGGGGGACCGGTACGCAGTATTTT. It codes for CASSLETSGGGTGTQYF.

This clone was detected only a few times. The chain combines TRBV5-4 with TRBJ1-2; D is undetermined. This CDR3 has 13 amino acids. Per the germline V gene, CDR1 is SGHNT and CDR2 is YYREEE (reference sequence). V lost 0 bases and J lost 8, with 11 bases in between. The CDR3 nucleotides are TGTGCCAGCAGCTTGGACAGCCGACGGGGCTACACCTTC. Translated: CASSLDSRRGYTF.

V gene TRBV7-9 combines with J gene TRBJ2-2; 9 nucleotides line up with TRBD1. Germline assignment: CDR1 SEHNR and CDR2 FQNEAQ (reference sequence). V dropped 3 bases and J dropped 8; count of bases not matched to a gene: 10. CDR3 length: 16 amino acids. CDR3 amino acids: CASSLGTGLPGGELFF. The CDR3 DNA follows: TGTGCCAGCAGCTTGGGGACAGGGCTTCCAGGAGGGGAGCTGTTTTTT.

About this clone: Within the sample, other DNA sequences also encode this same CDR3. The rearrangement links TRBV30 to TRBJ1-5; D is unresolved. There are 13 residues in the CDR3. V lost 0 bases and J 3 bases, leaving 6 bases between the germline ends. The germline CDR1 and CDR2 sequences are GTSNPN and SVGIG (reference sequence). This CDR3 reads CAWSVQANQPQHF. The CDR3 DNA reads as TGTGCCTGGAGTGTCCAGGCCAATCAGCCCCAGCATTTT.

This clone was counted only a few times. Germline is not matched at one junction end, which may reflect a read error. The V call is TRBV7-2, the J call TRBJ2-5, with 12 nucleotides matching TRBD2. CDR1 and CDR2 from the germline V gene are SGHTA and FQGNSA. The CDR3 sequence is 17 residues long. This CDR3 is CASSQTSGRRTQETQYF. The DNA of the CDR3 is TGCGCCAGCAGTCAAACTAGCGGGAGGAGGACCCAAGAGACCCAGTACTTC.

As DNA, the CDR3 is TGCAGCGTTGAAGATCAGCGGACAGGATTAACCTTC. Encoded protein: CSVEDQRTGLTF. The rearrangement joins TRBV29-1 to TRBJ1-2, with 7 positions matching TRBD1. The CDR3 has 12 amino acids. In germline, CDR1 is SQVTM, CDR2 ANQGSEA. V gave up 0 bases and J gave up 14 bases; unmatched junction bases: 9.

The genes are TRBV2 and TRBJ2-7; D gene unclear. V was trimmed by 8 bases and J by 0 bases, leaving 8 bases between them. The CDR3 contains 12 residues. The germline CDR1 and CDR2 sequences are SNHLY and FYNNEI. CDR3 sequence reads: CASGSSSYEQYF. In nucleotides, the CDR3 is TGTGCCAGCGGCTCGTCCTCCTACGAGCAGTACTTC.

In this sample, this clone turned up a few times. The chain recombines TRBV5-4 with TRBJ1-1; 8 nucleotides align to TRBD1. The trim removed 4 bases at V and 1 base at J, leaving 6 bases unmatched. Germline V CDR1 and CDR2: SGHNT, YYREEE (reference sequence). This CDR3 has 15 residues. The CDR3 DNA sequence: TGTGCCAGCAGCCATCCCGGGACAGGGAACACTGAAGCTTTCTTT. Encoded protein: CASSHPGTGNTEAFF.

Only a few counts were recorded for this clone. The chain uses TRBV5-1 and TRBJ2-1; a weak D match, TRBD2 (6 bases). Germline V CDR1 and CDR2: SGHRS, YFSETQ. The CDR3 sequence is 15 residues long. The ends were cut back, 2 bases at V and 3 bases at J, with 12 bases in the middle. This CDR3 reads CASSFGGGNYNEQFF. The CDR3 DNA reads as TGCGCCAGCAGCTTCGGGGGTGGGAACTACAATGAGCAGTTCTTC.

This clone was picked up a small number of times. This rearrangement joins TRBV19 to TRBJ2-3; the D gene is possibly TRBD1 (6 bases). Trimming shortened V by 4 bases and J by 1 base, and 12 bases separated the two germline ends. Germline assignment: CDR1 LNHDA and CDR2 SQIVND (reference sequence). CDR3 length: 15 residues. For the CDR3, the DNA is TGTGCCAGTAGTAAAATACAGGGTGGCACAGATACGCAGTATTTT. Translating it yields CASSKIQGGTDTQYF. Combining the CDR3 with reference TRBV19 and TRBJ2-3 gives the whole variable domain DGGITQSPKYLFRKEGQNVTLSCEQNLNHDAMYWYRQDPGQGLRLIYYSQIVNDFQKGDIAEGYSVSREKKESFPLTVTSAQKNPTAFYLCASSKIQGGTDTQYFGPGTRLTVL.

This clone was observed a handful of times. This chain joins TRBV5-5 and TRBJ1-2; 7 bases align to TRBD1. With 0 bases clipped from V and 4 bases from J, the junction kept 9 bases outside the gene matches. CDR1 is SGHKS and CDR2 is YYEKEE in the germline V gene (reference sequence). The CDR3 spans 16 residues. Here the CDR3 reads CASSLAGQGESYGYTF. CDR3 bases: TGTGCCAGCAGCTTGGCGGGGCAGGGGGAGAGCTATGGCTACACCTTC.

The V and J genes are TRBV28 and TRBJ2-2; unclear D gene. The CDR3 contains 15 residues. The V end was cut by 1 base, the J end by 2 bases, with 8 bases between. Germline CDR1 MDHEN, CDR2 SYDVKM. CDR3 in amino acids: CASSLFGANTGELFF. The CDR3 coding sequence is TGTGCCAGCAGTTTATTCGGAGCCAACACCGGGGAGCTGTTTTTT.

This clone has a handful of counts. For the CDR3, the DNA is TGTGCCAGCAGTGATACAGGGAGCACTGAAGCTTTCTTT. It yields the protein CASSDTGSTEAFF. The V call is TRBV2, the J call TRBJ1-1, with a tentative D call TRBD1 (6 bases). The CDR3 runs to 13 residues. Trimming removed 3 bases from V and 4 bases from J, with 9 bases in between. Germline V gene data show CDR1 as SNHLY and CDR2 as FYNNEI.

This clone was observed a few times. The DNA of the CDR3 is TGTGCCAGCAGCAATTACGGGAGAGGCACCTACAATGAGCAGTTCTTC. Amino acid sequence: CASSNYGRGTYNEQFF. The chain combines TRBV21-1 with TRBJ2-1; TRBD2 is the table's D call, not checked against the DNA. TRBV21-1 is annotated as a pseudogene. The CDR3 loop spans 16 amino acids.

The V gene is TRBV25-1, the J gene TRBJ2-2; D perhaps matches TRBD2 (5 bases). The CDR3 consists of 13 residues. Germline loops: CDR1 MGHDK, CDR2 SYGVNS. Trimming took 2 bases from V and 6 from J, leaving 7 bases between them. The CDR3, as DNA: TGTGCCAGCAGTGAAATGCGGGCCGGGGAGCTGTTTTTT. Its translation is CASSEMRAGELFF.

This clone was detected a few times. The chain recombines TRBV7-2 with TRBJ2-3, with unresolved D. This CDR3 is built from 16 residues. Germline CDR1 and CDR2: SGHTA and FQGNSA. V was clipped by 5 bases and J by 0 bases, with 15 bases between them. The CDR3 spells CASSPLAITSTDTQYF. CDR3 DNA: TGTGCCAGCAGCCCACTTGCCATCACTAGCACAGATACGCAGTATTTT.